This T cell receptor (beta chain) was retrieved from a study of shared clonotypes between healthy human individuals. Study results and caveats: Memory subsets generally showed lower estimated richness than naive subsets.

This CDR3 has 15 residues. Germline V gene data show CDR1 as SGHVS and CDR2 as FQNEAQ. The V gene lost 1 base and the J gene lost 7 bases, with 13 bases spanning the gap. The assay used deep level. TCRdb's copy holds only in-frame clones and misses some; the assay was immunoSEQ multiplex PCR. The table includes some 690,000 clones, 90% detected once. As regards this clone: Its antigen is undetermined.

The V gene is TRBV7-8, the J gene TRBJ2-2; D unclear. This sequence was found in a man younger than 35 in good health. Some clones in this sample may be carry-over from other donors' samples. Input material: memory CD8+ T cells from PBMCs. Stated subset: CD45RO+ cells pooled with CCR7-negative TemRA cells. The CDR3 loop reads CASSLEHRVGGELFF. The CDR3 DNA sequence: TGTGCCAGCAGCTTAGAACATCGGGTCGGCGGGGAGCTGTTTTTT.